This is a list of T cell receptor beta chains from one sample in a study of T-cell memory formation after mild COVID-19. TCRdb re-called the 5' RACE reads with MiXCR, one entry per CDR3 protein. The data hold around 300,000 distinct CDR3 sequences, with approximately 14% observed a single time. Sequencing used PBMCs or a T cell subset sorted from them (not recorded which). These receptor sequences come from a man between 18 and 35 years old who had mild COVID-19 (a few samples of this study predate the infection). Cell type and time point are not known. Both conserved end residues are part of each CDR3. The D gene is left open where the match is weak. Clone size is given for some rows only: seen once, a few or many times, or a class if the clone is expanded.

d_call: TRBD2
clone_size: once
j_call: TRBJ2-5
v_call: TRBV12-3/TRBV12-4
cdr3_aa: CASSGGAKTQYF
cdr3_nt: TGTGCCAGCAGCGGGGGGGCCAAGACCCAGTACTTC

d_call: TRBD2
clone_size: NA
j_call: TRBJ2-7
v_call: TRBV12-3/TRBV12-4
cdr3_aa: CASSYERGSYEQYF
cdr3_nt: TGTGCCAGCAGTTACGAGCGGGGGTCCTACGAGCAGTACTTC

d_call: TRBD1
clone_size: few
j_call: TRBJ2-3
v_call: TRBV20-1
cdr3_aa: CSARPLQGADTQYF
cdr3_nt: TGCAGTGCTAGGCCATTACAGGGGGCTGATACGCAGTATTTT

d_call: TRBD2
clone_size: NA
j_call: TRBJ2-1
v_call: TRBV6-4
cdr3_aa: CASSEAGGNNEQFF
cdr3_nt: TGTGCCAGCAGTGAAGCGGGGGGGAACAATGAGCAGTTCTTC

d_call: NA
clone_size: many
j_call: TRBJ2-5
v_call: TRBV24-1
cdr3_aa: CASKGSVQETQYF
cdr3_nt: TGTGCCAGCAAGGGGTCGGTACAAGAGACCCAGTACTTC

d_call: TRBD2
clone_size: few
j_call: TRBJ2-3
v_call: TRBV27
cdr3_aa: CASTVPRGGADTQYF
cdr3_nt: TGTGCCAGCACCGTCCCACGGGGGGGCGCAGATACGCAGTATTTT

d_call: NA
clone_size: NA
j_call: TRBJ1-2
v_call: TRBV6-5
cdr3_aa: CASSYGGIYGYTF
cdr3_nt: TGTGCCAGCAGTTACGGCGGGATCTATGGCTACACCTTC

d_call: NA
clone_size: few
j_call: TRBJ1-2
v_call: TRBV6-2/TRBV6-3
cdr3_aa: CASSYRENGYTF
cdr3_nt: TGTGCCAGCAGTTACCGGGAAAATGGCTACACCTTC

d_call: TRBD1
clone_size: NA
j_call: TRBJ2-7
v_call: TRBV4-1
cdr3_aa: CASSRAPGQGTYEQYF
cdr3_nt: TGCGCCAGCAGCCGCGCACCGGGACAGGGGACCTACGAGCAGTACTTC

d_call: NA
clone_size: few
j_call: TRBJ2-5
v_call: TRBV12-3/TRBV12-4
cdr3_aa: CASSSSGEGETQYF
cdr3_nt: TGTGCCAGCAGTTCTTCTGGGGAAGGAGAGACCCAGTACTTC

d_call: TRBD2
clone_size: few
j_call: TRBJ2-1
v_call: TRBV29-1
cdr3_aa: CSALERGGNEQFF
cdr3_nt: TGCAGCGCCTTGGAGCGGGGGGGGAATGAGCAGTTCTTC

d_call: TRBD2
clone_size: many
j_call: TRBJ2-3
v_call: TRBV5-6
cdr3_aa: CASSQGLAETDTQYF
cdr3_nt: TGTGCCAGCAGCCAGGGACTAGCGGAGACAGATACGCAGTATTTT

d_call: NA
clone_size: few
j_call: TRBJ1-1
v_call: TRBV20-1
cdr3_aa: CSATTTRVNTEAFF
cdr3_nt: TGCAGTGCTACCACAACCAGGGTGAACACTGAAGCTTTCTTT

d_call: TRBD2
clone_size: few
j_call: TRBJ2-1
v_call: TRBV6-6
cdr3_aa: CASSSGTSVAYNEQFF
cdr3_nt: TGTGCCAGCAGTTCCGGGACTAGCGTCGCCTACAATGAGCAGTTCTTC

d_call: NA
clone_size: few
j_call: TRBJ2-5
v_call: TRBV5-4
cdr3_aa: CASSLDLGGQETQYF
cdr3_nt: TGTGCCAGCAGCTTGGATTTGGGAGGCCAAGAGACCCAGTACTTC

d_call: NA
clone_size: NA
j_call: TRBJ1-2
v_call: TRBV4-2
cdr3_aa: CASSQENWGHYGYTF
cdr3_nt: TGTGCCAGCAGCCAAGAAAATTGGGGGCACTATGGCTACACCTTC

d_call: NA
clone_size: few
j_call: TRBJ1-5
v_call: TRBV4-3
cdr3_aa: CASMRQPQHF
cdr3_nt: TGCGCCAGCATGCGTCAGCCCCAGCATTTT

d_call: NA
clone_size: NA
j_call: TRBJ1-1
v_call: TRBV7-9
cdr3_aa: CASSLATPFF
cdr3_nt: TGTGCCAGCAGCTTAGCGACGCCTTTCTTT

d_call: TRBD2
clone_size: few
j_call: TRBJ2-3
v_call: TRBV11-2
cdr3_aa: CASSFRTGGPDTQYF
cdr3_nt: TGTGCCAGCAGCTTTAGGACGGGGGGGCCAGATACGCAGTATTTT

d_call: NA
clone_size: NA
j_call: TRBJ1-2
v_call: TRBV6-5
cdr3_aa: CASSYLGQYGYTF
cdr3_nt: TGTGCCAGCAGTTACCTTGGACAGTATGGCTACACCTTC

d_call: NA
clone_size: few
j_call: TRBJ2-5
v_call: TRBV6-5
cdr3_aa: CASSYGATQYF
cdr3_nt: TGTGCCAGCAGTTATGGCGCGACCCAGTACTTC

d_call: TRBD1
clone_size: few
j_call: TRBJ2-7
v_call: TRBV12-3/TRBV12-4
cdr3_aa: CASSWTGKGSYEQYF
cdr3_nt: TGTGCCAGCAGTTGGACAGGGAAAGGGTCCTACGAGCAGTACTTC

d_call: TRBD2
clone_size: few
j_call: TRBJ2-1
v_call: TRBV29-1
cdr3_aa: CSVWGGRSGYNEQFF
cdr3_nt: TGCAGCGTGTGGGGGGGTCGGTCGGGTTACAATGAGCAGTTCTTC

d_call: NA
clone_size: NA
j_call: TRBJ2-5
v_call: TRBV6-1
cdr3_aa: CASSPRGWGETQYF
cdr3_nt: TGTGCCAGCAGTCCCCGGGGGTGGGGAGAGACCCAGTACTTC

d_call: NA
clone_size: few
j_call: TRBJ2-3
v_call: TRBV5-6
cdr3_aa: CASSWEADTQYF
cdr3_nt: TGTGCCAGCAGCTGGGAAGCAGATACGCAGTATTTT

d_call: TRBD2
clone_size: many
j_call: TRBJ2-7
v_call: TRBV12-3/TRBV12-4
cdr3_aa: CASSPGGGEQYF
cdr3_nt: TGTGCCAGCAGTCCCGGGGGGGGCGAGCAGTACTTC

d_call: TRBD1
clone_size: few
j_call: TRBJ2-2
v_call: TRBV5-5
cdr3_aa: CASSLRPGGLFF
cdr3_nt: TGTGCCAGCAGCTTGAGGCCAGGGGGGCTGTTTTTT

d_call: NA
clone_size: NA
j_call: TRBJ2-5
v_call: TRBV7-9
cdr3_aa: CASSLVGALSGPQYF
cdr3_nt: TGTGCCAGCAGCTTAGTGGGGGCCCTGTCGGGTCCCCAGTACTTC

d_call: TRBD1
clone_size: NA
j_call: TRBJ1-6
v_call: TRBV20-1
cdr3_aa: CSARVFQGGGNSPLHF
cdr3_nt: TGCAGTGCTAGAGTTTTCCAGGGGGGAGGAAATTCACCCCTCCACTTT

d_call: NA
clone_size: few
j_call: TRBJ2-6
v_call: TRBV6-6
cdr3_aa: CASVRSGANVLTF
cdr3_nt: TGTGCCAGCGTCCGTTCTGGGGCCAACGTCCTGACTTTC

d_call: TRBD2
clone_size: few
j_call: TRBJ2-3
v_call: TRBV10-3
cdr3_aa: CAIRISGGDTDTQYF
cdr3_nt: TGTGCCATCCGGATTAGCGGGGGGGATACAGATACGCAGTATTTT

d_call: TRBD1
clone_size: many
j_call: TRBJ2-1
v_call: TRBV28
cdr3_aa: CASSPGTGDANEQFF
cdr3_nt: TGTGCCAGCAGTCCCGGGACAGGGGACGCCAATGAGCAGTTCTTC

d_call: TRBD1
clone_size: few
j_call: TRBJ1-6
v_call: TRBV4-1
cdr3_aa: CASSLSGQGNSPLHF
cdr3_nt: TGCGCCAGCAGCCTTTCCGGACAGGGAAATTCACCCCTCCACTTT

d_call: TRBD2
clone_size: many
j_call: TRBJ2-3
v_call: TRBV6-5
cdr3_aa: CASSRTLAGGADTQYF
cdr3_nt: TGTGCCAGCAGCCGGACCCTAGCGGGGGGCGCAGATACGCAGTATTTT

d_call: NA
clone_size: few
j_call: TRBJ2-7
v_call: TRBV7-2
cdr3_aa: CASSPRPPEQYF
cdr3_nt: TGTGCCAGCAGCCCCCGCCCCCCCGAGCAGTACTTC

d_call: NA
clone_size: NA
j_call: TRBJ1-5
v_call: TRBV12-3/TRBV12-4
cdr3_aa: CASSLQHQPQHF
cdr3_nt: TGTGCCAGCAGTTTACAGCATCAGCCCCAGCATTTT

d_call: TRBD1
clone_size: few
j_call: TRBJ2-4
v_call: TRBV5-7
cdr3_aa: CASSLAVGTGVSKNIQYF
cdr3_nt: TGTGCCAGCAGCTTGGCCGTCGGGACAGGGGTGTCCAAAAACATTCAGTACTTC

d_call: NA
clone_size: few
j_call: TRBJ1-1
v_call: TRBV24-1
cdr3_aa: CATSGSDTEAFF
cdr3_nt: TGTGCCACCAGTGGGAGCGACACTGAAGCTTTCTTT

d_call: NA
clone_size: NA
j_call: TRBJ1-1
v_call: TRBV30
cdr3_aa: CAWSVGHDRAEAFF
cdr3_nt: TGTGCCTGGAGCGTAGGTCATGATAGGGCTGAAGCTTTCTTT

d_call: NA
clone_size: NA
j_call: TRBJ2-7
v_call: TRBV7-2
cdr3_aa: CASSVLSRGGYEQYF
cdr3_nt: TGTGCCAGCAGCGTACTAAGCAGGGGGGGCTACGAGCAGTACTTC

d_call: NA
clone_size: many
j_call: TRBJ2-5
v_call: TRBV12-3/TRBV12-4
cdr3_aa: CASSFYETQYF
cdr3_nt: TGTGCCAGCAGTTTCTACGAGACCCAGTACTTC

d_call: NA
clone_size: few
j_call: TRBJ2-1
v_call: TRBV12-3/TRBV12-4
cdr3_aa: CASKPRQAFLLINEQFF
cdr3_nt: TGTGCCAGCAAGCCTCGACAGGCCTTCCTGCTTATCAATGAGCAGTTCTTC

d_call: NA
clone_size: few
j_call: TRBJ1-2
v_call: TRBV29-1
cdr3_aa: CSVFGANYGYTF
cdr3_nt: TGCAGCGTTTTCGGGGCTAACTATGGCTACACCTTC

d_call: NA
clone_size: few
j_call: TRBJ2-1
v_call: TRBV9
cdr3_aa: CASSVVRGEQFF
cdr3_nt: TGTGCCAGCAGCGTAGTCAGGGGTGAGCAGTTCTTC

d_call: TRBD2
clone_size: few
j_call: TRBJ2-3
v_call: TRBV7-2
cdr3_aa: CASSLNSGASDTQYF
cdr3_nt: TGTGCCAGCAGCCTTAATAGCGGGGCCTCAGATACGCAGTATTTT

d_call: NA
clone_size: few
j_call: TRBJ1-1
v_call: TRBV4-2
cdr3_aa: CASSQRREHTEAFF
cdr3_nt: TGTGCCAGCAGCCAACGACGGGAACACACTGAAGCTTTCTTT

d_call: TRBD1
clone_size: NA
j_call: TRBJ2-1
v_call: TRBV6-2/TRBV6-3
cdr3_aa: CASSPRRRGLSYEQFF
cdr3_nt: TGTGCCAGCAGTCCGCGGCGCAGGGGGCTCAGCTATGAGCAGTTCTTC

d_call: TRBD1
clone_size: few
j_call: TRBJ2-3
v_call: TRBV20-1
cdr3_aa: CSARRQGAWGDTQYF
cdr3_nt: TGCAGTGCTAGACGACAGGGGGCATGGGGAGATACGCAGTATTTT

d_call: NA
clone_size: few
j_call: TRBJ2-5
v_call: TRBV7-6
cdr3_aa: CASSHVAWTQETQYF
cdr3_nt: TGTGCCAGCAGCCACGTAGCGTGGACCCAAGAGACCCAGTACTTC

d_call: NA
clone_size: NA
j_call: TRBJ2-3
v_call: TRBV5-5
cdr3_aa: CASSLSSVAADTQYF
cdr3_nt: TGTGCCAGCAGCTTGTCGTCGGTAGCAGCCGATACGCAGTATTTT

d_call: NA
clone_size: NA
j_call: TRBJ2-3
v_call: TRBV7-6
cdr3_aa: CASSLYVMMGDTQYF
cdr3_nt: TGTGCCAGCAGCTTATATGTGATGATGGGGGATACGCAGTATTTT

d_call: NA
clone_size: NA
j_call: TRBJ2-3
v_call: TRBV7-9
cdr3_aa: CASSPLVAYTDTQYF
cdr3_nt: TGTGCCAGCAGCCCCTTGGTGGCCTACACAGATACGCAGTATTTT

d_call: TRBD2
clone_size: few
j_call: TRBJ2-1
v_call: TRBV7-7
cdr3_aa: CASSPVSGGEQFF
cdr3_nt: TGTGCCAGCAGCCCCGTAAGCGGGGGTGAGCAGTTCTTC

d_call: TRBD2
clone_size: few
j_call: TRBJ2-2
v_call: TRBV27
cdr3_aa: CASSPLAGMNTGELFF
cdr3_nt: TGTGCCAGCAGTCCCTTAGCGGGGATGAACACCGGGGAGCTGTTTTTT

d_call: NA
clone_size: many
j_call: TRBJ2-5
v_call: TRBV5-1
cdr3_aa: CASSSALDGLLQETQYF
cdr3_nt: TGCGCCAGCAGCTCTGCTCTGGACGGGCTCCTTCAAGAGACCCAGTACTTC

d_call: NA
clone_size: many
j_call: TRBJ2-3
v_call: TRBV5-1
cdr3_aa: CASSFPEKSDTQYF
cdr3_nt: TGCGCCAGCAGCTTCCCCGAAAAATCAGATACGCAGTATTTT

d_call: NA
clone_size: NA
j_call: TRBJ2-3
v_call: TRBV6-2/TRBV6-3
cdr3_aa: CASSEGPGGVQYF
cdr3_nt: TGTGCCAGCAGTGAAGGGCCCGGGGGCGTGCAGTATTTT